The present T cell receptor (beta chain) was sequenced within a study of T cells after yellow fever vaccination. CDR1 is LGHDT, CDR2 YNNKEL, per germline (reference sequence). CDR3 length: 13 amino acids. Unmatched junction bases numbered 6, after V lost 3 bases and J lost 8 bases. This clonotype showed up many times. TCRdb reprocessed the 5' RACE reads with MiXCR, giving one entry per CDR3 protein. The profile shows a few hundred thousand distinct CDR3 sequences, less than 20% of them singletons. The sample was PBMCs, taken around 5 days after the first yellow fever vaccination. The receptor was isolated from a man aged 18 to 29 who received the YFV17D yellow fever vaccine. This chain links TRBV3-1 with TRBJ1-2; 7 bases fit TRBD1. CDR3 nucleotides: TGTGCCAGCAGCCAGCGAGGGGGCGCAGGCTACACCTTC. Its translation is CASSQRGGAGYTF.